This T cell receptor (beta chain) was captured by sequencing in a study of blood T cell repertoires in COVID-19. Across the whole study: T cells, B-cell-depleted T cells, or PBMCs supplied cDNA or gDNA.

Per the germline V gene, CDR1 is SGDLS and CDR2 is YYNGEE. The V gene lost 3 bases and the J gene lost 3 bases, with 7 bases spanning the gap. CDR3 size: 14 residues. Here immunoSEQ multiplex PCR was the method, and the copy in TCRdb shows in-frame clones only, minus some. Among about 160,000 clones listed, around 81% were seen once. The source material was PBMCs or T cells enriched from blood (not recorded which). The receptor was derived from a middle-aged man who had recovered from COVID-19. This chain joins TRBV9 and TRBJ2-6, with a tentative D call TRBD1 (5 bases). CDR3 sequence reads: CASSDRFGANVLTF. The CDR3 nucleotides are TGTGCCAGCAGCGACAGGTTTGGGGCCAACGTCCTGACTTTC.